This entry lists 4 T cell receptor beta chains sequenced from one sample in a study of blood T cell repertoires in COVID-19 (dated by TCRdb to the early 2020s). Receptors were amplified or captured by the immunoSEQ multiplex PCR assay. TCRdb's version of the immuneACCESS table is confined to in-frame rearrangements and falls short of the full clone set. An unresolved V gene accounts for under half of the shortfall where checked; the remainder is of unknown origin. This sample lists under 250,000 clones; nearly 90% were detected once. The ten top clones hold about 10% of the sample. Sequenced sample: PBMCs or T cells enriched from blood (not recorded which). These receptors all stem from a young man who had recovered from COVID-19.

The gene calls are TRBV28 and TRBJ1-4; 8 nucleotides match TRBD1. The germline V gene encodes CDR1 MDHEN and CDR2 SYDVKM. This CDR3 comprises 15 residues. J was trimmed by 8 bases and V by 9 bases; bases with no gene match: 14. CDR3 in DNA: TGTGCCAGTCTTCCCCTGTCAGGGGGCGAAGAAAAACTGTTTTTT. Its translation: CASLPLSGGEEKLFF.

This clone was observed a handful of times. Other DNA variants within this sample encode the same CDR3. The chain carries TRBV28 and TRBJ1-3; D not resolved. Germline CDR1 and CDR2: MDHEN and SYDVKM. The CDR3 extends over 13 amino acids. V was pared by 3 bases and J by 4 bases, with 7 bases between. DNA of the CDR3: TGTGCCAGCAGTTTGCTACAGGGAAACACCATATATTTT. Amino acids: CASSLLQGNTIYF.

The rearrangement uses TRBV5-1 and TRBJ2-2; 9 bases line up with TRBD1. CDR1 and CDR2 from the germline V gene are SGHRS and YFSETQ. Trimming removed 0 bases from V and 6 bases from J; junction bases left unmatched: 6. This CDR3 has 16 residues. The CDR3 sequence: CASSLGDRVQPGELFF. DNA of the CDR3: TGCGCCAGCAGCTTGGGGGACAGGGTTCAGCCCGGGGAGCTGTTTTTT.

The J gene is TRBJ1-5, the V gene TRBV6-5; D possibly corresponds to TRBD1 (5 bases). The V gene's germline CDR1 is MNHEY and CDR2 SVGAGI. Trimming took off 4 bases at V and 4 bases at J, with 14 bases between the two ends. The CDR3 has 15 amino acids. Here the CDR3 DNA reads TGTGCCAGCAGTTCAGGGAAATCGGGTAATCAGCCCCAGCATTTT. Residues: CASSSGKSGNQPQHF.